Only a few counts were recorded for the clone carrying this TCR beta chain. Its antigen is undetermined. Trimming shortened V by 1 base and J by 4 bases, and 14 bases separated the two germline ends. CDR3 length equals 15 residues. Germline CDR1 reads SGHDT; CDR2 reads YYEEEE. Multiplex PCR amplified the TCR beta CDR3 region. Its first round ran for around 10 cycles with 32 V and 13 J primers. TCRdb analysed the multiplex PCR reads with MiXCR anew, one entry per CDR3 protein. Of 13,000 to 15,000 distinct CDR3 sequences listed, roughly 29% are singletons. This entry is derived from a study of immune heterogeneity within non-small cell lung tumors. General observations from the study: Clonotypes of T-cell receptor beta found at high frequency were largely distinct between individual patients.

Template was bulk tumor genomic DNA, about 620 ng per sample. During surgery, each primary tumor gave multiple biopsies spaced as far apart as possible. Each patient presented with untreated, newly diagnosed non-small cell lung cancer and received curative surgery. The chain links TRBV5-6 to TRBJ1-2; TRBD1 might be the D (5 bases). The source is a man between 35 and 55 years old with non-small cell lung cancer. The specimen was lung tumor tissue. Here the CDR3 reads CASSLRRGRGYGYTF. CDR3 sequence (DNA): TGTGCCAGCAGCTTGAGGAGGGGACGCGGCTATGGCTACACCTTC.